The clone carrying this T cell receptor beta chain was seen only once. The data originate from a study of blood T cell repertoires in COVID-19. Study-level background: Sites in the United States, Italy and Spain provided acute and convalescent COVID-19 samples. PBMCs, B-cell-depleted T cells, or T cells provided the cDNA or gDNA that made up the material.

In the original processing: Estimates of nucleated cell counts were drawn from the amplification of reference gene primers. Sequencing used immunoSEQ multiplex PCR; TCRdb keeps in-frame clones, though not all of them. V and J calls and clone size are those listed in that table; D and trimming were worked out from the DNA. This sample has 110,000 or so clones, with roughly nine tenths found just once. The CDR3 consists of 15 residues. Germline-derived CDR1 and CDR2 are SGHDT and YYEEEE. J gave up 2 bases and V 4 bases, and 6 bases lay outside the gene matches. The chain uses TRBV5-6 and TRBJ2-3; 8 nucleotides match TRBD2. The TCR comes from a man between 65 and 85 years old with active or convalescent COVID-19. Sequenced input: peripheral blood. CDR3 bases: TGTGCCAGCAGCCCCTCAGCGGGAGACACAGATACGCAGTATTTT. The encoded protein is CASSPSAGDTDTQYF.